This T cell receptor (beta chain) is from a study of blood T cell repertoires in COVID-19 (dated by TCRdb to 2020 to 2022). For the study in its entirety: The collaborator samples originated in the United States, Italy and Spain and spanned the acute and convalescent phases of COVID-19. The prospective study material was composed of cDNA or gDNA derived from T cells, B-cell-depleted T cells, or PBMCs. Subjects who had been exposed to COVID-19, were actively infected with it, or had recovered from it provided the deeply sampled blood TCRbeta repertoires that made up the dataset. A freely available public database, intended as a resource for researchers studying the immune response to SARS-CoV-2, is where the repertoires were released. The samples were drawn from two sources: the first 160 participants of the ongoing ImmuneRACE study, and 1,000 to 1,500 subjects contributed by 6 global collaborators. Nearly every sample came with metadata listing a de-identified subject ID, COVID-19 status, age in years and sex. Where available, HLA class I and class II types were taken from metadata supplied by the sample provider and were not determined by assay-based typing.

Paper-wide results and their limitations: The quantity of clinical and demographic metadata differed by source and by participant and was supplied without curation.

Participants in the prospective study were aged about 18 to 90 years, lived in under 30 United States geographic areas, and enrolled through a virtual design. To assign participants to cohorts, the prospective study relied on clinical history that participants themselves reported in a screening survey and a study questionnaire. Each participant in the prospective study had whole blood, serum and a nasopharyngeal or oropharyngeal swab collected by mobile phlebotomists. Participants in the prospective study had the option to provide additional blood draws and questionnaires over a 2-month period. Before DNA extraction, blood samples from the prospective study were shipped at room temperature or frozen. For this chain, trimming is 6 bases at the V end and 1 base at the J end, and the number of junction bases without a gene match is 5. The CDR3, cysteine through phenylalanine, is 14 amino acids long. The CDR3 DNA has 42 bases and is translated from base 1. The germline V gene specifies MNHEY as CDR1 and SVGAGI as CDR2.

The immunoSEQ Assay, a bias-controlled multiplex PCR, was used to amplify TCRbeta CDR3 regions from genomic DNA. From the authors' description of their analysis: Within the assay, amplification of reference gene primers was used to estimate how many nucleated cells each sample contained. To quantify the absolute abundance of each unique TCRbeta CDR3 rearrangement, sequence reads were collapsed and filtered. For each sample, productive Simpson clonality was calculated by taking the square root of Simpson's diversity index across productive rearrangements. The clones in this table, taken by TCRdb from immuneACCESS, are in-frame only. Not every clone is retained; where verified, under half of the shortfall comes from an unresolved V gene, and the cause of the rest is unknown. That table supplies the V and J calls and clone size; D and trimming were determined from the DNA. The sample yields about 210,000 clones; more than 70% were counted once. The top ten clones comprise 5.6% of the sample.

Concerning this clone itself: Its antigen specificity is not known. The record has no base qualities; no much larger clone is one base away. In the same sample, other DNA sequences code for this CDR3.

This TCR was recovered from a middle-aged man with acute COVID-19. Material: PBMCs or T cells enriched from blood (not recorded which). The chain employs TRBV6-5 and TRBJ2-7; 8 bases in the middle match TRBD1. The nucleotides read TGTGCCAGCAGACCGCGACAGGGGTCCTACGAGCAGTACTTC. Its protein is CASRPRQGSYEQYF.